This T cell receptor beta chain was recorded in a study of cytomegalovirus exposure and HLA in healthy donors (dated by TCRdb to 2016 to 2017). General notes on the study: In an earlier analysis of approximately 640 of the donors, approximately 260 Gb of sequence data and 90 million to 130 million unique TCR beta sequences from 150 million to 200 million T cells were reported. About five DR-DQ haplotypes were treated as single units for association and clustering because of strong linkage in the cohort. Every discovery cohort repertoire had been produced on one sequencing platform. The later analysis used no new phenotypic data to find candidate immune exposures, relying instead on TCR beta sequences and their occurrence across donors. To predict cytomegalovirus infection status, the study combined high-throughput TCR immunosequencing, statistical association of individual TCRs with disease status, and machine learning. Donor age, sex, ethnicity and CMV serostatus were compiled alongside the repertoire data. The aim of the study was to test whether cataloging public T cell receptors could identify signatures of past pathogen exposure. Among some 400 genotyped donors of the cohort, an average of approximately 240,000 unique TCR beta nucleotide sequences was sequenced per donor, of which about 18% were non-productive. Besides the first cohort of approximately 670 subjects, a separate validation cohort made up of 120 different subjects was used. The number of typed donors differed by locus: roughly 620-640 for A, B, C, DRB1 and DQB1; 522 for DQA1; some 590 for DPA1; and roughly 490 for DPB1. In an earlier analysis of about 590 of the donors, high-throughput TCR beta sequencing was used to judge whether each TCR beta V gene segment behaved as functional or pseudogenic. A later analysis re-examined previously published TCR beta repertoires from roughly 720 donors and added high-resolution HLA genotyping to investigate patterns of TCR occurrence. Both class I and class II loci were covered by HLA typing, at four-digit resolution. Of the 300 to 500 genotyped donors, 65% to 90% were placed in the genetic ancestry cluster associated with self-reported Caucasian donors. About 310 gigabases of sequencing data and tens of millions of unique TCR sequences were included in an early release covering over 600 HLA-typed donors. Using immunosequencing, the study profiled T cell repertoires from roughly 650 subjects and related those repertoires to cytomegalovirus serostatus. A later genetic analysis took genome-wide SNP genotypes for 398 of the 666 donors and used that subset as a discovery cohort. The research as a whole found: In the study, approximately 160 TCR beta chains were listed as associated with cytomegalovirus. In a later analysis, the rate of TCR association differed among HLA loci, with DRB1 alleles having the most associated TCRs and HLA-C alleles having the fewest. A further reported finding was that TCR beta sequences accurately predicted the HLA-A and HLA-B alleles for most subjects in the first cohort. This cohort had only TCR beta chains sequenced, and the lack of alpha or paired-chain data limited which features could be detected. Because HLA typing was missing for some donors at each locus, association tests included only the typed subset. Approximately 16 rarely observed V segments, including chromosome 9 orphons, were excluded from the earlier analysis of a few hundred of the donors because counts were too low. The only immune exposure information available for the cohort was CMV serostatus. Some IMGT-functional V segments, including TRBV6-2 and TRBV6-3, could not be told apart with the 87-base-pair reads, so those segments were excluded. An earlier analysis of around 600 of the donors showed that most TCR beta V segments appeared in productive rearrangements either about 87% or about 30% of the time, which broadly matched IMGT annotations. The authors suggested that the approach could potentially be generalized to other disease states and immunological phenotypes. A later analysis associated about 18,000 TCR beta sequences with specific HLA alleles at a false discovery rate of 0.05. In a later analysis, most CMV-associated TCR beta chains were found to appear HLA-restricted, with HLA associations seemingly driven largely by CMV exposure. A later genetic analysis reported fewer N-insertions in productive TCRs among donors in an Asian-associated ancestry cluster than the roughly 650-donor mean. In a later analysis, HLA-associated TCR beta chains showed more clonal expansion and lower generation probabilities than non-associated chains that were equally common. While some public TCRs were present in many individuals, most TCR sequences turned up only very rarely across donors. Linkage disequilibrium might explain the correlated functional status among segregating V segments, but an unknown experimental factor could not be ruled out. The sequencing pipeline was judged likely to have produced a cluster of highly shared sequence variants as a technical artifact. Roughly uniform sequencing depth across donors was assumed in presence/absence analyses, although this assumption may not hold. In a later analysis, several top co-occurrence clusters were reported to appear linked to parvovirus B19, influenza, CMV and Epstein-Barr virus. In a later genetic analysis, a missense DCLRE1C variant was associated with V-gene and J-gene trimming of TCR beta chains, and the association was replicated in an independent cohort. Cytomegalovirus status was reported to be diagnosed by the classifier with high specificity and sensitivity in both the original and validation cohorts. A few of the identified cytomegalovirus-associated TCR beta chains were confirmed in vitro to be specific for cytomegalovirus antigens. When HLA alleles, especially DR and DQ, strongly co-occurred, TCR associations were difficult to assign to individual alleles.

A note on this clone: Its target antigen remains unknown. No qualities accompany the bases; no much larger clone lies one base away.

In total, approximately 610 healthy bone marrow donors made up the cohort. At the time of sampling, every cohort member was nominally healthy, though immune exposures that went unrecorded were likely present. The donor was CMV seronegative and belonged to the group of 352 seronegative cohort members. A peripheral blood sample was provided by each donor, and peripheral blood mononuclear cells were used for TCR beta sequencing. The Qiagen DNeasy Blood Extraction Kit was used to extract genomic DNA from the blood cell samples. The CDR3 numbers 14 residues from cysteine through phenylalanine. Only CDR3 DNA is held: 42 bases, read in frame from base 1. Cut back by 1 base and 1 base, the V and J ends lie 8 bases apart. CDR1 SGHAT and CDR2 FQNNGV are derived from the germline V gene. The library was obtained by the immunoSEQ multiplex PCR assay. The multiplex PCR relied on a mix of 60 forward primers for TCR Vbeta segments and 13 reverse primers for TCR Jbeta segments. The CDR3 region of rearranged TCR beta genes was amplified from genomic DNA by a multiplex PCR assay. The Illumina HiSeq System was used to sequence the amplified TCR beta libraries as 87-base-pair reads. Processing in the source paper ran as follows. A later analysis counted about 82 million unique TCR beta chains across the 640 or so repertoires, and around 9.9 million of these chains were shared by at least two donors. Raw reads were error-corrected and collapsed into unique sequences with a nearest-neighbor algorithm that merged closely related sequences to remove PCR and sequencing errors. CDR3 sequences were aligned to IMGT reference sequences to assign V, D and J gene segments. For a sequence to be retained, a match of at least six nucleotides to both a V gene segment and a J gene segment was required. Rearrangements were called productive when the CDR3 lacked stop codons and stayed in frame with V and J; all others were non-productive. CDR3 was defined according to IMGT convention as the region running from the second conserved V-encoded cysteine to the conserved J-encoded phenylalanine. In an earlier analysis of some 550 of the donors, sequences lacking an unambiguous match to a single V gene segment were excluded. An earlier analysis of a few hundred of the donors called V segments functional above 56.7% productive rearrangements and segregating when the between-donor standard deviation exceeded 5%. A statistical classification framework was built to diagnose cytomegalovirus status from the catalog of TCR beta chain sequences. A later analysis assigned V and J genes by comparing TCR nucleotide sequences with IMGT/GENE-DB human TR gene sequences. Using the TCRdist pipeline, a later analysis assigned CDR3 sequences along with most-parsimonious VDJ recombination scenarios. A later analysis defined each TCR beta chain by its CDR3 amino acid sequence plus V-gene family, and excluded reads lacking a unique V-gene family. A later analysis removed several hundred highly shared, low-generation-probability nucleotide sequences to deal with suspected cross-contamination and a sequencing artifact. For each public chain, a later analysis derived a clonal expansion index from normalized ranks of inferred template counts within each repertoire. A later analysis computed generation probabilities with a VDJ recombination model fitted to out-of-frame rearrangements, and checked the results against IGoR. Hypergeometric tests were used in a later analysis to score TCR-TCR, TCR-HLA and TCR-CMV co-occurrence, with a repertoire-size bias correction applied to the TCR pairs. False discovery rates were estimated in a later analysis by permuting HLA or CMV assignments 20 times. A later analysis grouped co-occurring TCRs with DBSCAN, adding TCRdist sequence similarity when clustering within HLA-allele-positive subsets. Co-occurrence clustering excluded repertoires with fewer than 30,000 or more than 120,000 public chains, plus five with anomalous nucleotide sharing. Imported from immuneACCESS, the table was reduced by TCRdb to in-frame sequences with V and J called. These copies leave out some clones; in studies compared against another copy, an unresolved V gene accounts for under half, and the cause of the remainder is not known. The V and J calls and clone size were taken over from that table, and D and trimming were inferred from the DNA. The sample table lists 100,000 to 120,000 clones, nearly 80% of them with a count of one. 1% to 1.5% of the sample is held by the ten biggest clonotypes.

Recombination linked TRBV11-2 to TRBJ2-7, and perhaps TRBD2 as D gene, on 5 matching bases. This TCR was sampled from a woman in her 30s in good health and CMV-seronegative. Sequenced input: PBMCs. CDR3 protein: CASSLVTGSYEQYF. The DNA reads TGTGCCAGCAGCTTAGTTACGGGATCCTACGAGCAGTACTTC.